The T cell receptor beta chain described here comes from a study of blood T cell repertoires in COVID-19. At the level of the study: Acute and convalescent COVID-19 specimens originated in the United States, Italy and Spain.

Produced via immunoSEQ multiplex PCR; TCRdb's table is partial and in-frame only. This table has roughly 170,000 clones, about nine tenths appearing once. The clonotype comes from a man aged 65-85 years with active or convalescent COVID-19. The sample taken for sequencing was peripheral blood.

CDR3 sequence (DNA): TGTGCCAGCGCGGGGGGCCAGGCGCTTGAAGCTTTCTTT. The encoded protein is CASAGGQALEAFF. This sequence joins TRBV2 and TRBJ1-1; possible D gene TRBD1, 6 bases. V was trimmed by 8 bases and J by 7 bases, leaving 17 bases between them. The CDR3 totals 13 residues. CDR1 is SNHLY, CDR2 FYNNEI, per germline.